This T cell receptor (beta chain) was sequenced for a study of T cells in narcolepsy. Looking at the study overall: Enrolled donors included narcolepsy type 1 or type 2 patients and healthy controls. General observations from the study: HCRT-specific and TRIB2-specific autoreactive clonotypes appeared among same-patient CSF and blood CD4+ clonotypes. Healthy controls reportedly lacked the autoreactive clonotypes serially found in patients' blood. Autoreactive clone sequences were missing from some blood memory CD4+ repertoires.

As concerns this clone: Its antigen remains unidentified.

V was trimmed by 3 bases and J by 5 bases, leaving 13 bases between them. Germline CDR1 is LGHNA and CDR2 is YNFKEQ. CDR3 length: 14 amino acids. Profiling relied on immunoSEQ multiplex PCR, and the TCRdb table lists in-frame clones only, not all of them. The repertoire includes about 34,000 clones, 82% of them detected once, and approximately 2.7% sits in the top ten. The TCR sequence derives from a human donor with narcolepsy. The specimen was CD45RA- memory CD4+ T cells from PBMCs. The chain couples TRBV4-2 to TRBJ1-1; no definite D call. In DNA, the CDR3 is TGTGCCAGCAGCCAGGACCGGGAGAGGACTGAAGCTTTCTTT. This gives the protein CASSQDRERTEAFF.